One T cell receptor (beta chain) is described in this entry. The antigen it binds to is not known. Base qualities are missing; no much larger clone stands one base away. From cysteine to phenylalanine, the CDR3 is 15 amino acids long. The only DNA kept is the CDR3, 45 bases in frame from the first base. V and J are trimmed by 4 bases and 2 bases, and the gene matches miss 4 bases of the junction. CDR1 PRHDT and CDR2 FYEKMQ were looked up in the germline V gene (reference sequence). The data originate from a study of blood T cell repertoires in COVID-19 (dated by TCRdb to between 2020 and 2021). With respect to the entire study: Samples covering the acute and convalescent phases of COVID-19 were provided by collaborators in the United States, Italy and Spain. The prospective study material was composed of cDNA or gDNA derived from T cells, B-cell-depleted T cells, or PBMCs. Subjects who had been exposed to COVID-19, were actively infected with it, or had recovered from it provided the deeply sampled blood TCRbeta repertoires that made up the dataset. The repertoires were released in a freely available public database intended as a resource for research on the immune response to SARS-CoV-2. The samples were drawn from two sources: the first 160 participants of the ongoing ImmuneRACE study, and 1,000 to 1,500 subjects contributed by 6 global collaborators. The sample metadata nearly always contained a de-identified subject ID, COVID-19 status, age in years and sex. Where HLA class I and class II types were available, the types were taken from metadata supplied by the sample provider, not from assay-based typing. General findings and caveats noted by the study authors: Clinical and demographic metadata were provided uncurated, with the amount varying by source and participant.

A second Seattle source provided samples from volunteer blood donors who had recovered from COVID-19. Collaborating institutions collected whole blood in K2EDTA tubes following their own protocols. For TCRbeta analysis, collaborators shipped samples as frozen whole blood, isolated PBMCs, or DNA extracted from either of those sample types. TCRbeta CDR3 regions were amplified from genomic DNA by means of the immunoSEQ Assay, a bias-controlled multiplex PCR. The source study handled its data this way. Nucleated cell counts per sample were estimated from amplification of reference gene primers within the assay. Sequence reads were collapsed and filtered to measure the absolute abundance of every unique TCRbeta CDR3 rearrangement. For each sample, productive Simpson clonality was calculated as the square root of Simpson's diversity index over productive rearrangements. TCRdb provides this immuneACCESS table in a form limited to in-frame rearrangements. Some clones are lacking; in checked studies, under half of them reflect an unresolved V gene, and why the rest are absent is not known. D and trimming were read from the DNA, whereas the V and J calls and clone size are those reported in that table. The sample includes fewer than 200,000 clones, with 70% to 90% observed a single time. The ten biggest clones cover about 1.9% of the sample.

The V and J genes are TRBV13 and TRBJ2-3; TRBD2 fits 9 bases in the junction. Sequenced sample: peripheral blood. The clonotype originates from a man younger than 35 who had recovered from COVID-19. CDR3 sequence: CASSSRLADTDTQYF. The DNA sequence follows: TGTGCCAGCAGCTCGAGACTAGCGGACACAGATACGCAGTATTTT.